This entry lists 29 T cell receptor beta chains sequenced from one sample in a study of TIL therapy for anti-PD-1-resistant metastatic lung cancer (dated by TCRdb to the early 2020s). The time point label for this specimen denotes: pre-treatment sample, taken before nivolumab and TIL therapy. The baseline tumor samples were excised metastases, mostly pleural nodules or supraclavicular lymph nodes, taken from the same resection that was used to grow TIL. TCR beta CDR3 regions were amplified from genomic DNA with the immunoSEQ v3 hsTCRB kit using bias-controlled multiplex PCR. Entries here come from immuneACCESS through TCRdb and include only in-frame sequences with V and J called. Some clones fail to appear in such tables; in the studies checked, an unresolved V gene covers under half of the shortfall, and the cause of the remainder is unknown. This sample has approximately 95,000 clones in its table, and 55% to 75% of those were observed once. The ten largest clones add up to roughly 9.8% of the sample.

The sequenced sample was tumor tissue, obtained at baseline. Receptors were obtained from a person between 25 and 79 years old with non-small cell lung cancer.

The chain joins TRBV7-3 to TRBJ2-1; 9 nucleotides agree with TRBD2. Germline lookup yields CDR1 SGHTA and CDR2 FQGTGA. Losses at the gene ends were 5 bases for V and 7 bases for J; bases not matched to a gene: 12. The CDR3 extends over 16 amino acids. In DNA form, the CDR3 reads TGTGCCAGCAGCCGCGGGGGGGCGGCTGTGGGTAATGAGCAGTTCTTC. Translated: CASSRGGAAVGNEQFF.

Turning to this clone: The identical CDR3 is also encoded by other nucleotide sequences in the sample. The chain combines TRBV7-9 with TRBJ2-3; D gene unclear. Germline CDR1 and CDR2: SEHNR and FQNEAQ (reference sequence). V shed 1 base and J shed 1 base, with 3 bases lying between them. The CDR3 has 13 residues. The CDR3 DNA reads TGTGCCAGCAGCTTAGTGGGCACAGATACGCAGTATTTT. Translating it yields CASSLVGTDTQYF. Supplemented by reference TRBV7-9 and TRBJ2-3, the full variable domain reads DTGVSQNPRHKITKRGQNVTFRCDPISEHNRLYWYRQTLGQGPEFLTYFQNEAQLEKSRLLSDRFSAERPKGSFSTLEIQRTEQGDSAMYLCASSLVGTDTQYFGPGTRLTVL.

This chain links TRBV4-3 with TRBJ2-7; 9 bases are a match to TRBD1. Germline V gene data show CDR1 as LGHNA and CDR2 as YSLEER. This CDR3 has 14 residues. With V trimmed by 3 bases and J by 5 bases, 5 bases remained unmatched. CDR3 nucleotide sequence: TGCGCCAGCAGCCAGACCGGGACAGGGAACGAGCAGTACTTC. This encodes CASSQTGTGNEQYF.

CDR3 region: CASSAWGTSPGEQYF. The CDR3 nucleotides read TGTGCCAGCAGCGCCTGGGGGACTAGTCCTGGCGAGCAGTACTTC. The chain couples TRBV9 to TRBJ2-7; 8 bases agree with TRBD2. Germline V lookup: CDR1 SGDLS, CDR2 YYNGEE. The CDR3 has 15 amino acids. V gave up 3 bases and J gave up 6 bases; unmatched junction bases: 11.

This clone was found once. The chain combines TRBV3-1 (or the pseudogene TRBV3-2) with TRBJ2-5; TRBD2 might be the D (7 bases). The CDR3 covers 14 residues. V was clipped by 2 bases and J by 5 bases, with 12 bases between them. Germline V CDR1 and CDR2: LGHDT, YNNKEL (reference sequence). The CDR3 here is CASSQRGASETQYF. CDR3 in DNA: TGTGCCAGCAGCCAACGGGGGGCCAGCGAGACCCAGTACTTC.

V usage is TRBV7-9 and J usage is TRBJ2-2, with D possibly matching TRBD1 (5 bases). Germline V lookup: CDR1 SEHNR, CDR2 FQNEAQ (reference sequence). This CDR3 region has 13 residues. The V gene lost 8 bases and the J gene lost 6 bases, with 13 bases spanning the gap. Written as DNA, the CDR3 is TGTGCCAGCGGCTCGATGGGGCCCGGGGAGCTGTTTTTT. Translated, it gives CASGSMGPGELFF.

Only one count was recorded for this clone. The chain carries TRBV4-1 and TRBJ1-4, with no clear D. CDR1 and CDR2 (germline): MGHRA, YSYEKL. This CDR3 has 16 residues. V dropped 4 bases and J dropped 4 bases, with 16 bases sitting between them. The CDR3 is CASSLSPGGINEKLFF. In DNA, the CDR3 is TGCGCCAGCAGCCTATCCCCTGGCGGCATTAATGAAAAACTGTTTTTT.

The CDR3 here is CASGPVDYTGELFF. CDR3 DNA: TGTGCCAGCGGGCCTGTTGACTACACCGGGGAGCTGTTTTTT. This chain connects TRBV9 to TRBJ2-2; no clear D. V lost 7 bases, J lost 3 bases, and 13 bases lay in between. Germline loops: CDR1 SGDLS, CDR2 YYNGEE. This CDR3 spans 14 amino acids.

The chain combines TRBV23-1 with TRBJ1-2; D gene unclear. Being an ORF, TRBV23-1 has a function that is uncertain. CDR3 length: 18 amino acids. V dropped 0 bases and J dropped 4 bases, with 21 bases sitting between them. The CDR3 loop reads CASSQSSPEVVITYGYTF. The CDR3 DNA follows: TGCGCCAGCAGTCAATCTAGCCCGGAGGTGGTGATCACCTATGGCTACACCTTC.

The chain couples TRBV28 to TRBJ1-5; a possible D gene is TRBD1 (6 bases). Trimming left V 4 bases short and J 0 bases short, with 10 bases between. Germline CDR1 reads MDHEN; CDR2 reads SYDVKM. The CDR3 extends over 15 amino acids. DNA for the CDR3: TGTGCCAGCAGTTATGACAGGCATAGCAATCAGCCCCAGCATTTT. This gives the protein CASSYDRHSNQPQHF.

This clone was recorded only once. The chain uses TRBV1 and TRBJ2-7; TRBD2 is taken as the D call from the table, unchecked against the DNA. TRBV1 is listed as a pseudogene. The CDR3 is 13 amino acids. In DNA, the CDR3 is TGCACCAGCAGCCCCCTAGACCTCTACGAGCAGTACTTC. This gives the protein CTSSPLDLYEQYF.

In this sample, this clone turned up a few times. The CDR3 DNA reads as TGTGCCAGCAGTTACTCGTGGACTAGCGCAGAGACCCAGTACTTC. This sequence encodes CASSYSWTSAETQYF. The chain employs TRBV6-5 and TRBJ2-5; 9 bases map to TRBD2. Looked up from germline, CDR1 is MNHEY and CDR2 is SVGAGI. The CDR3 length is 15 residues. V shed 0 bases, J shed 4 bases, and the junction held 3 bases outside the gene matches.

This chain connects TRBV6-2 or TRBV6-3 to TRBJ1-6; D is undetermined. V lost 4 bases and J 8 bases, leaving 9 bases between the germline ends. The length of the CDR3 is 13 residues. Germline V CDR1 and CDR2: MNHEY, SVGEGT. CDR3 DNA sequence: TGTGCCAGCAGTTGGGCCGAGGATTCACCCCTCCACTTT. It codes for CASSWAEDSPLHF.

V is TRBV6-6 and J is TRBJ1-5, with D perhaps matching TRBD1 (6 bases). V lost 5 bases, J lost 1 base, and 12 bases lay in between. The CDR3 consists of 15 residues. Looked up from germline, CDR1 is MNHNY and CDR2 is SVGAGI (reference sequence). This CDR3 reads CASSQQGNSNQPQHF. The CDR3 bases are TGTGCCAGCAGTCAACAGGGCAACAGCAATCAGCCCCAGCATTTT.

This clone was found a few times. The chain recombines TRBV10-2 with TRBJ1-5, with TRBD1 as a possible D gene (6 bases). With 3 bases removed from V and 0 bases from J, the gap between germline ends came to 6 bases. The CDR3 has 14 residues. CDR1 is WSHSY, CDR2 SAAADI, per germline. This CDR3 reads CASSEQGSNQPQHF. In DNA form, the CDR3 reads TGCGCCAGCAGTGAACAGGGTAGCAATCAGCCCCAGCATTTT.

In DNA form, the CDR3 reads TGTGCCAGCAGTCTGATGGGACAGGACTACGAGCAGTACTTC. This gives the protein CASSLMGQDYEQYF. The chain joins TRBV6-5 to TRBJ2-7; the match to TRBD1 covers 8 bases. After removal of 5 bases from V and 3 bases from J, the junction contained 6 bases not matched to a gene. The CDR3 extends over 14 amino acids. The germline V gene has CDR1 MNHEY and CDR2 SVGAGI.

CDR3 DNA sequence: TGTGCCAGCAGCCGATTGGGGGAGACCCAGTACTTC. Protein: CASSRLGETQYF. The J gene is TRBJ2-5, the V gene TRBV3-1 (or the pseudogene TRBV3-2); D is ambiguous. V gave up 4 bases and J gave up 5 bases, with 8 bases separating them. The CDR3 extends over 12 amino acids. CDR1 and CDR2 (germline): LGHDT, YNNKEL (reference sequence).

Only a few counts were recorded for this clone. The CDR3 loop reads CASSSLIRETQYF. The CDR3 nucleotides read TGTGCCAGCAGCTCCTTAATACGAGAGACCCAGTACTTC. The rearrangement links TRBV7-9 to TRBJ2-5, with D hard to call. This CDR3 contains 13 residues. V lost 4 bases and J lost 4, with 10 bases in between. The germline gives CDR1 SEHNR, CDR2 FQNEAQ (reference sequence).

In DNA, the CDR3 is TGTGCCAGCACCCAGACAGGGGGCTCGAGGGAGCAGTACTTC. Translated, it gives CASTQTGGSREQYF. This chain connects TRBV6-6 to TRBJ2-7; 10 positions agree with TRBD1. V trimming: 7 bases; J trimming: 7 bases; junction bases outside the gene matches: 10. The V gene's germline CDR1 is MNHNY and CDR2 SVGAGI (reference sequence). This CDR3 region has 14 residues.

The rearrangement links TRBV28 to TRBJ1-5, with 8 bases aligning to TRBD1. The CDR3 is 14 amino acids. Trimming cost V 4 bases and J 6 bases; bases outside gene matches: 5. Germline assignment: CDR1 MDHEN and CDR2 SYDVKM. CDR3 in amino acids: CASSSDREGQPQHF. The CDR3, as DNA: TGTGCCAGCAGTTCGGACAGGGAAGGTCAGCCCCAGCATTTT.

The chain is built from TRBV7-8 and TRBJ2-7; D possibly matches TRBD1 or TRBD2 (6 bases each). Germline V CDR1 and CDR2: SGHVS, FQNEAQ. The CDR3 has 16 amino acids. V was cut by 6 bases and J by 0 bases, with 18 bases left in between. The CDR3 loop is CASSFRGAESSYEQYF. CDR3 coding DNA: TGTGCCAGCAGTTTTAGGGGGGCAGAGAGCTCCTACGAGCAGTACTTC.

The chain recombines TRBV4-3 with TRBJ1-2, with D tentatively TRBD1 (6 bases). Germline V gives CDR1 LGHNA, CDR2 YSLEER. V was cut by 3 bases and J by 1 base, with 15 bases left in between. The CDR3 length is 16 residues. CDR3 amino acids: CASSQVQGAGNYGYTF. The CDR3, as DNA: TGCGCCAGCAGCCAGGTACAGGGCGCGGGTAACTATGGCTACACCTTC.

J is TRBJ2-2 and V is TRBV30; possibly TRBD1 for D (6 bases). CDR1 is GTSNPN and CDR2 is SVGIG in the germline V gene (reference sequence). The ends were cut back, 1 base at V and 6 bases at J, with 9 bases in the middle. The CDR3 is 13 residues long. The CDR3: CAWSDRVSGELFF. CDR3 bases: TGTGCCTGGAGTGACAGGGTATCCGGGGAGCTGTTTTTT.

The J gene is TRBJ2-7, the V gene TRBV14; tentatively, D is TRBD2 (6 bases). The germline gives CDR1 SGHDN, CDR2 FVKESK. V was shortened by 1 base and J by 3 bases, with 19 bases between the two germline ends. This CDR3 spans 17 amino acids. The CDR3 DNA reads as TGTGCCAGCAGCCAAGCCCGGGGTCGGGGGAGAGACTACGAGCAGTACTTC. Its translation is CASSQARGRGRDYEQYF.

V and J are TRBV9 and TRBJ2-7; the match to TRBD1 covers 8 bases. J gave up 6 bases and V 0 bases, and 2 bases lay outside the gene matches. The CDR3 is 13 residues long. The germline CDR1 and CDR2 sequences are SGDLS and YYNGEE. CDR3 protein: CASSVGTGTEQYF. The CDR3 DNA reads TGTGCCAGCAGCGTAGGGACAGGGACCGAGCAGTACTTC. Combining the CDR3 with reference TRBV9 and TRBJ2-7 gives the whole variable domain DSGVTQTPKHLITATGQRVTLRCSPRSGDLSVYWYQQSLDQGLQFLIQYYNGEERAKGNILERFSAQQFPDLHSELNLSSLELGDSALYFCASSVGTGTEQYFGPGTRLTVT.

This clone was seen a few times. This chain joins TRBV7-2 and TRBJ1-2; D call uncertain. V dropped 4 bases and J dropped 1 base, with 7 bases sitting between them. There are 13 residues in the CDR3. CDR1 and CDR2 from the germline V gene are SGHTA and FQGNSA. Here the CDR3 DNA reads TGTGCCAGCAGCTCCCATGATAACTATGGCTACACCTTC. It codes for CASSSHDNYGYTF.

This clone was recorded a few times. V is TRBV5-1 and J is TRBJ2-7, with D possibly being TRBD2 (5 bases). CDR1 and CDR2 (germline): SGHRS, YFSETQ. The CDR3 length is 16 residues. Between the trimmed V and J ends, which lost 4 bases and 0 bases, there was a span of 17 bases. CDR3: CASSRGGRSSSYEQYF. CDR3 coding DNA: TGCGCCAGCAGCCGGGGTGGCAGGTCGAGCTCCTACGAGCAGTACTTC.

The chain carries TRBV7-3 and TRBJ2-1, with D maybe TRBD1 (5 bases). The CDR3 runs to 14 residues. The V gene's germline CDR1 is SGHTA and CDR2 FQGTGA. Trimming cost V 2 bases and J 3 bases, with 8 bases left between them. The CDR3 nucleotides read TGTGCCAGCAGCTTAGGGGCAGACTACAATGAGCAGTTCTTC. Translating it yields CASSLGADYNEQFF.

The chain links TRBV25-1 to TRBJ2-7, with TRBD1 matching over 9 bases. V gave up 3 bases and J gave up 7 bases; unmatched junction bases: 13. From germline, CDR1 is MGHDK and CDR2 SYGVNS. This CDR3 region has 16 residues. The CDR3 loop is CASSEEYRGPMGEQYF. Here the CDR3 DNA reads TGTGCCAGCAGTGAGGAATACAGGGGGCCAATGGGTGAGCAGTACTTC.